This T cell receptor beta chain stems from a study of T cells in Graves' hyperthyroidism and ophthalmopathy. Study overall: Sampling of peripheral blood happened at initial diagnosis, prior to any treatment.

Patients were excluded because of uncontrolled infection, other autoimmune disease, pregnancy or lactation. The diagnostic basis comprised clinical symptoms, serum thyroxine and TRAb, thyroid ultrasound and orbital computed tomography. Germline CDR1 is SGHNT and CDR2 is YYREEE (reference sequence). CDR3 length equals 16 residues. J was trimmed by 13 bases and V by 0 bases; bases with no gene match: 12. A note on this clonotype: Its antigen is still unknown.

From RNA transcripts, TCR beta CDR3 regions were amplified. With the HTBI primer set, the TCR CDR3 went through a first round of RT-PCR. A single record per CDR3 protein comes from TCRdb applying MiXCR to the multiplex PCR reads. The sample contains roughly 500,000 distinct CDR3 sequences, less than 25% of which appear only once. Study conclusions and caveats: A 13 V-J signature model discriminated ophthalmopathy versus stable hyperthyroidism.

The origin of this receptor is a woman between 65 and 79 years old with Graves' ophthalmopathy. Sequencing was performed on blood. The rearrangement links TRBV5-4 to TRBJ2-3; 12 bases are a match to TRBD2. CDR3 sequence: CASSLESPRLAGVEYF. The DNA of the CDR3 is TGTGCCAGCAGCTTGGAGTCACCGAGACTAGCGGGAGTGGAGTATTTT.